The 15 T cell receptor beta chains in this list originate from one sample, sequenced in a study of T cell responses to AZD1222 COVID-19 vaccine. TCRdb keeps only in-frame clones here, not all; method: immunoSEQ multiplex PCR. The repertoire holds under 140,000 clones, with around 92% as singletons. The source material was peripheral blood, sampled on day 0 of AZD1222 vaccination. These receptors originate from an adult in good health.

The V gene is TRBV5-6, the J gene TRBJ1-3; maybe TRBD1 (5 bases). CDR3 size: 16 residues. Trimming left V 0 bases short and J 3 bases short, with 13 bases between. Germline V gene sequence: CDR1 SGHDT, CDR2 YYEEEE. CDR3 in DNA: TGTGCCAGCAGCTTGGTGGGGCAGGGCATTGGAAACACCATATATTTT. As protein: CASSLVGQGIGNTIYF.

The CDR3: CASSLGQGEVGYTF. DNA for the CDR3: TGTGCCAGCAGTTTGGGACAGGGTGAGGTTGGCTACACCTTC. The chain is built from TRBV27 and TRBJ1-2, with 9 nucleotides matching TRBD1. The CDR3 length is 14 residues. Germline lookup yields CDR1 MNHEY and CDR2 SMNVEV (reference sequence). After removal of 3 bases from V and 7 bases from J, the junction contained 6 bases not matched to a gene.

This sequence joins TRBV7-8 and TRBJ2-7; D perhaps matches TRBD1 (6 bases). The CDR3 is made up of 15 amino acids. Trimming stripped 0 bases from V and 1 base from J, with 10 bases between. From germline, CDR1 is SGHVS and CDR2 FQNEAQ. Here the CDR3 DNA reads TGTGCCAGCAGCTTAGCGGGGGCCATTTCCTACGAGCAGTACTTC. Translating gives CASSLAGAISYEQYF.

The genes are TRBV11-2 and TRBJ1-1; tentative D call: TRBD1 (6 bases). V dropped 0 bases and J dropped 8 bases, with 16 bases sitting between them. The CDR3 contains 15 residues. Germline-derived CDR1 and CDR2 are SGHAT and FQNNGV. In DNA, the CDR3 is TGTGCCAGCAGCTTAGATATTGGCAGGGGTACCGAAGCTTTCTTT. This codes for CASSLDIGRGTEAFF.

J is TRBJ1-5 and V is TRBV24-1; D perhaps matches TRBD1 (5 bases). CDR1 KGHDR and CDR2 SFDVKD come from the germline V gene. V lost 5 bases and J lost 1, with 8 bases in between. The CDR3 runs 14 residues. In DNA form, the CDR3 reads TGTGCCACCAGTGGTGCAGGGAGCAATCAGCCCCAGCATTTT. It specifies CATSGAGSNQPQHF.

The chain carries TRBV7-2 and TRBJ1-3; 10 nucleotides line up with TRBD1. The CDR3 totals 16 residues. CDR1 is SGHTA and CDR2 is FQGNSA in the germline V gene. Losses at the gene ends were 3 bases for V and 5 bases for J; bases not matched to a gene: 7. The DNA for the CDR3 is TGTGCCAGCAGCTTGGGACAGGGGAATGTTAGAAACACCATATATTTT. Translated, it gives CASSLGQGNVRNTIYF.

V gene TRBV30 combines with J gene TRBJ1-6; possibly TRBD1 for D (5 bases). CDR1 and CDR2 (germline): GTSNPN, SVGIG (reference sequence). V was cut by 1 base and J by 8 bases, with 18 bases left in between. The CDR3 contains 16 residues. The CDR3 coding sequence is TGTGCCTGGAGTGCCCAGGGTAGGGGCCGGGATTCACCCCTCCACTTT. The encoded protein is CAWSAQGRGRDSPLHF. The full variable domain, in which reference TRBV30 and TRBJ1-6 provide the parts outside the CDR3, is SQTIHQWPATLVQPVGSPLSLECTVEGTSNPNLYWYRQAAGRGLQLLFYSVGIGQISSEVPQNLSASRPQDRQFILSSKKLLLSDSGFYLCAWSAQGRGRDSPLHFGNGTRLTVT.

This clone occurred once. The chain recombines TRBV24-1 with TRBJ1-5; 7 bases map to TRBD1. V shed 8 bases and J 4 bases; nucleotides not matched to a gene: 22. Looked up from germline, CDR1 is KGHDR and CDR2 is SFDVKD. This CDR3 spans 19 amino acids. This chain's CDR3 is CATKRKWDRIYQGNQPQHF. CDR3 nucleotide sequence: TGTGCCACCAAGAGGAAGTGGGACAGAATTTATCAGGGGAATCAGCCCCAGCATTTT.

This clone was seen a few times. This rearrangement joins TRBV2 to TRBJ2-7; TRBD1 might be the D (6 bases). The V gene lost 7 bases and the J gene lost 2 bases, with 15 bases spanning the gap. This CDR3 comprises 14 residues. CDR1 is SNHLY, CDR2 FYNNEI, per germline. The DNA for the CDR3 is TGTGCCAGCATGGAACAGGGTGGGGCCTACGAGCAGTACTTC. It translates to CASMEQGGAYEQYF.

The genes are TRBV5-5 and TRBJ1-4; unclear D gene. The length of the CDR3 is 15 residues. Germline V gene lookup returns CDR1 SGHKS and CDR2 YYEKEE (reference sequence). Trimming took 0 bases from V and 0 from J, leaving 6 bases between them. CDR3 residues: CASSLALSTNEKLFF. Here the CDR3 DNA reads TGTGCCAGCAGCTTGGCGCTCTCAACTAATGAAAAACTGTTTTTT.

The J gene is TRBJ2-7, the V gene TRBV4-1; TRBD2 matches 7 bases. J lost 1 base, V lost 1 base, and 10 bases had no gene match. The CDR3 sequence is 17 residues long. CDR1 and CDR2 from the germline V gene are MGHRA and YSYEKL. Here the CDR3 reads CASSQVGAGLPSYEQYF. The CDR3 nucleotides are TGCGCCAGCAGCCAAGTAGGAGCGGGACTACCATCCTACGAGCAGTACTTC.

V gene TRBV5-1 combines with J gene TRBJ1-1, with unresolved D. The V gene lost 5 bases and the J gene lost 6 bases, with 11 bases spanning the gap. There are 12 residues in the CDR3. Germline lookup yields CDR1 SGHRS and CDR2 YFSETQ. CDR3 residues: CASRREGPEAFF. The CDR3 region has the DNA TGCGCCAGCAGAAGAGAAGGCCCTGAAGCTTTCTTT.

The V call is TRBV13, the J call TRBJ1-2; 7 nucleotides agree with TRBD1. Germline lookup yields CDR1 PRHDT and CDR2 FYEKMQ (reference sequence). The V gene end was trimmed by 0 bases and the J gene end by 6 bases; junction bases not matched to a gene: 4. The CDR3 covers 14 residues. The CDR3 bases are TGTGCCAGCAGCTTAGGACAGGGGACCAATGGCTACACCTTC. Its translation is CASSLGQGTNGYTF.

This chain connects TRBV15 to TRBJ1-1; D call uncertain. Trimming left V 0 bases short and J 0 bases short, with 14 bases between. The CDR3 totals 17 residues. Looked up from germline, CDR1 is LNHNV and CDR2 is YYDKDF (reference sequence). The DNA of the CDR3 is TGTGCCACCAGCAGAGATCGTCACGTCCTCATGAACACTGAAGCTTTCTTT. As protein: CATSRDRHVLMNTEAFF.

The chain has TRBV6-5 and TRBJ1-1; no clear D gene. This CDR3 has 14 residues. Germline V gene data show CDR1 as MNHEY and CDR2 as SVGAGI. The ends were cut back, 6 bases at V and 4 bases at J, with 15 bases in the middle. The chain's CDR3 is CASRGKDAVTEAFF. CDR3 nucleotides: TGTGCCAGCAGAGGGAAGGACGCGGTCACTGAAGCTTTCTTT.